The clone carrying this T cell receptor (beta chain) was detected many times. Unique molecular identifiers featured in how the TCRbeta library was prepared. A single record per CDR3 protein comes from TCRdb applying MiXCR to the PCR reads. Among about 72,000 distinct CDR3 sequences listed, about 6.7% were seen once. The sample is drawn from a study of T-cell reconstitution after alpha-beta-depleted transplantation in children. The germline CDR1 and CDR2 sequences are DFQATT and SNEGSKA (reference sequence). Between the trimmed V and J ends, which lost 1 base and 0 bases, there was a span of 8 bases. This CDR3 is 14 amino acids long.

The genes are TRBV20-1 and TRBJ2-3; the D is unclear. Sample: PBMCs from the stem cell graft donor, taken from the stem cell graft. This TCR was sampled from a human donor who donated a stem cell graft to a child with acute lymphoblastic leukemia. CDR3 nucleotide sequence: TGCAGTGCTAGAGCCCCAGTGAGCACAGATACGCAGTATTTT. It specifies CSARAPVSTDTQYF.